This entry lists 19 T cell receptor beta chains sequenced from one sample in a study of post-analysis software for immune sequencing data. TCR beta cDNA libraries had unique molecular identifiers. In TCRdb, the PCR reads were re-called with MiXCR into one record per CDR3 protein. The repertoire holds 740,000 or so distinct CDR3 sequences, with roughly half as singletons. Broader study findings: Patients used about five TRBV segments, including TRBV5-6, TRBV5-1 and TRBV20-1, more often than controls.

What these receptors recognize is not known. The sample taken for sequencing was blood. The receptors were gathered from a girl aged 10 to 17 with multiple sclerosis.

This chain connects TRBV7-9 to TRBJ1-3; possibly TRBD1 for D (5 bases). Trimming shortened V by 7 bases and J by 2 bases, and 12 bases separated the two germline ends. CDR3 length: 14 residues. CDR1 is SEHNR, CDR2 FQNEAQ, per germline (reference sequence). The CDR3 region is CASTTGGAGNTIYF. CDR3 bases: TGTGCCAGCACCACTGGGGGGGCTGGAAACACCATATATTTT.

The rearrangement links TRBV29-1 to TRBJ1-1; D remains unclear. The V end was cut by 4 bases, the J end by 2 bases, with 14 bases between. Looked up from germline, CDR1 is SQVTM and CDR2 is ANQGSEA. The CDR3 is 14 amino acids. The CDR3 loop reads CSVAFGQINTEAFF. In DNA, the CDR3 is TGCAGCGTTGCGTTCGGCCAGATCAACACTGAAGCTTTCTTT. Looking up the rest from reference TRBV29-1 and TRBJ1-1 gives the full variable domain: SAVISQKPSRDICQRGTSLTIQCQVDSQVTMMFWYRQQPGQSLTLIATANQGSEATYESGFVIDKFPISRPNLTFSTLTVSNMSPEDSSIYLCSVAFGQINTEAFFGQGTRLTVV.

V and J are TRBV19 and TRBJ2-5; 7 bases match TRBD1. CDR1 is LNHDA and CDR2 is SQIVND in the germline V gene (reference sequence). The CDR3 spans 15 residues. The V gene end was trimmed by 5 bases and the J gene end by 2 bases; junction bases not matched to a gene: 8. CDR3 loop: CASSSRQGYQETQYF. The DNA for the CDR3 is TGTGCCAGTAGTTCCAGACAGGGATATCAAGAGACCCAGTACTTC.

The gene calls are TRBV29-1 and TRBJ2-6; 8 positions agree with TRBD1. Germline lookup yields CDR1 SQVTM and CDR2 ANQGSEA. CDR3 length: 17 residues. V lost 4 bases and J lost 1; bases outside the gene matches: 9. The CDR3 region is CSVVDGTGISGANVLTF. The CDR3 region has the DNA TGCAGCGTTGTTGATGGGACAGGTATTTCTGGGGCCAACGTCCTGACTTTC. Based on the CDR3 plus reference TRBV29-1 and TRBJ2-6, the full variable domain is SAVISQKPSRDICQRGTSLTIQCQVDSQVTMMFWYRQQPGQSLTLIATANQGSEATYESGFVIDKFPISRPNLTFSTLTVSNMSPEDSSIYLCSVVDGTGISGANVLTFGAGSRLTVL.

The CDR3 DNA sequence: TGCGCCAGCAGCCAAGAGGGGACAGGGTTACAGACCCAGTACTTC. This gives the protein CASSQEGTGLQTQYF. The chain combines TRBV4-1 with TRBJ2-4, with 9 bases aligning to TRBD1. The J call is doubtful: the DNA matches TRBJ2-5 better. The CDR3 runs to 15 residues. Germline V gene data show CDR1 as MGHRA and CDR2 as YSYEKL.

The chain employs TRBV12-3 or TRBV12-4 and TRBJ2-4; D gene ambiguous. The J call is uncertain, as TRBJ2-7 better fits the DNA end. The CDR3 runs to 15 residues. CDR3 bases: TGTGCCAGCAGTCCACTGGCTCGGTCGACCTACGAGCAGTACTTC. Protein: CASSPLARSTYEQYF.

This chain joins TRBV7-9 and TRBJ2-1; D gene uncertain. V was shortened by 6 bases and J by 8 bases, with 17 bases between the two germline ends. CDR3 length equals 14 residues. Germline CDR1 and CDR2: SEHNR and FQNEAQ (reference sequence). CDR3 region: CASRKGLNLDEQFF. The CDR3 DNA reads TGTGCCAGCAGGAAGGGCCTTAATCTCGATGAGCAGTTCTTC.

The V gene is TRBV29-1, the J gene TRBJ2-5; D remains unclear. The CDR3 length is 17 residues. Germline V gene sequence: CDR1 SQVTM, CDR2 ANQGSEA. Deletions cut 3 bases from V and 2 bases from J, with 22 bases between. For the CDR3, the DNA is TGCAGCGTTGACCCGCGCGCCACACCGGGTCTTCAAGAGACCCAGTACTTC. Residues: CSVDPRATPGLQETQYF.

This clonotype occurred a few times. The chain couples TRBV4-1 to TRBJ2-7, with 9 nucleotides matching TRBD1. V gave up 2 bases and J gave up 7 bases; unmatched junction bases: 6. The CDR3 contains 14 residues. CDR1 and CDR2 from the germline V gene are MGHRA and YSYEKL. This chain's CDR3 is CASSQRTGEGEQYF. Here the CDR3 DNA reads TGCGCCAGCAGCCAACGGACAGGGGAGGGGGAGCAGTACTTC.

The V and J genes are TRBV20-1 and TRBJ2-5; TRBD2 agrees at 9 bases. CDR1 is DFQATT, CDR2 SNEGSKA, per germline (reference sequence). V lost 3 bases, J lost 5 bases, and 7 bases stayed unmatched. The CDR3 has 14 amino acids. The CDR3 coding sequence is TGCAGTGCTAGGAGGCTAGCGGGATGGGAGACCCAGTACTTC. This translates into CSARRLAGWETQYF.

V usage is TRBV12-3 or TRBV12-4 and J usage is TRBJ2-1; no clear D. V was pared by 4 bases and J by 6 bases, with 13 bases between. CDR3 length equals 14 residues. The CDR3 nucleotides are TGTGCCAGCAGTTACGGATATGTAGTCAATGAGCAGTTCTTC. Its protein is CASSYGYVVNEQFF.

V and J are TRBV20-1 and TRBJ2-2, with D possibly TRBD1 on 6 matching bases. The germline CDR1 and CDR2 sequences are DFQATT and SNEGSKA (reference sequence). This CDR3 has 14 amino acids. V was trimmed by 4 bases and J by 1 base, leaving 10 bases between them. CDR3: CSATGTLNTGELFF. The CDR3 DNA is TGCAGTGCTACCGGGACACTGAACACCGGGGAGCTGTTTTTT.

This clonotype was counted between two and nine times. The V call is TRBV5-1, the J call TRBJ2-1; 8 bases are a match to TRBD2. V lost 3 bases and J lost 2; bases outside the gene matches: 7. CDR1 is SGHRS, CDR2 YFSETQ, per germline. CDR3 size: 16 residues. CDR3 protein: CASSSLAGGAYNEQFF. CDR3 nucleotide sequence: TGCGCCAGCAGCTCCTTGGCGGGAGGAGCCTACAATGAGCAGTTCTTC.

This clonotype has just a few counts. The chain is built from TRBV29-1 and TRBJ2-4, with D uncertain. The DNA end lines up better with TRBJ2-7; the J call may be wrong. The CDR3 runs to 12 residues. CDR1 and CDR2 (germline): SQVTM, ANQGSEA. CDR3 sequence: CSVKPTAYEQYF. The CDR3 DNA follows: TGCAGCGTTAAACCTACAGCCTACGAGCAGTACTTC.

The CDR3 protein is CASSLRRDLAGGVSNEQFF. The CDR3 DNA sequence: TGTGCCAGCAGCCTTCGGAGGGATCTCGCGGGAGGTGTAAGTAATGAGCAGTTCTTC. This chain connects TRBV4-2 to TRBJ2-1; TRBD2 aligns across 8 bases. This CDR3 has 19 amino acids. In germline, CDR1 is LGHNA, CDR2 YNFKEQ. V was pared by 4 bases and J by 7 bases, with 21 bases of the junction left unmatched.

The genes are TRBV7-9 and TRBJ2-5, with D tentatively TRBD1 (7 bases). Trimming shortened V by 3 bases and J by 5 bases, and 16 bases separated the two germline ends. Germline assignment: CDR1 SEHNR and CDR2 FQNEAQ (reference sequence). This CDR3 has 15 residues. In DNA form, the CDR3 reads TGTGCCAGCAGCTTGCAGGGGGGCCAATTGGAGACCCAGTACTTC. Protein product: CASSLQGGQLETQYF.

This clonotype was counted a few times. This chain links TRBV5-1 with TRBJ2-1; D remains ambiguous. The CDR3 extends over 14 amino acids. V shed 5 bases and J shed 7 bases, with 16 bases lying between them. Germline V gives CDR1 SGHRS, CDR2 YFSETQ. The CDR3 sequence is CASSRKTPGNEQFF. The CDR3 nucleotides are TGCGCCAGCAGTAGAAAAACCCCCGGGAATGAGCAGTTCTTC.

This chain joins TRBV29-1 and TRBJ2-5, with D perhaps given as TRBD1 or TRBD2 (5 bases each). Deletions cut 7 bases from V and 5 bases from J, with 20 bases between. The CDR3 spans 14 residues. Germline V CDR1 and CDR2: SQVTM, ANQGSEA. In nucleotides, the CDR3 is TGCAGCGCAGCCCGTGGGGGACGAGTTGAGACCCAGTACTTC. Its translation: CSAARGGRVETQYF.

This clonotype was seen a few times. The chain joins TRBV18 to TRBJ1-5; perhaps TRBD1 as D (5 bases). CDR3 size: 14 residues. V was shortened by 7 bases and J by 7 bases, with 17 bases between the two germline ends. CDR1 and CDR2 (germline): KGHSH, LQKENI. CDR3 sequence (DNA): TGTGCCAGCTGGGCGGGGCAGGGATGGCAGCCCCAGCATTTT. Translating gives CASWAGQGWQPQHF.